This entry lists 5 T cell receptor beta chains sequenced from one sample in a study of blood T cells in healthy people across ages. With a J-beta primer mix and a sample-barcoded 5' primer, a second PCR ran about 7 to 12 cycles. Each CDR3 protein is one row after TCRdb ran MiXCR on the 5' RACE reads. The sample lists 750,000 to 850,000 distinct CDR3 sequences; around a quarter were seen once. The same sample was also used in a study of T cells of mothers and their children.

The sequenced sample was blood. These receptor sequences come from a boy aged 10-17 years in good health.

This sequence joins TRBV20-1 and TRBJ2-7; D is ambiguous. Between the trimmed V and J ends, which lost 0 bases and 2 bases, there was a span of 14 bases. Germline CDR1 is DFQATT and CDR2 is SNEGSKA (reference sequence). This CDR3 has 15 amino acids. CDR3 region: CSARDDLVRAYEQYF. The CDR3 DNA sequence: TGCAGTGCTAGAGATGACCTCGTAAGGGCCTACGAGCAGTACTTC.

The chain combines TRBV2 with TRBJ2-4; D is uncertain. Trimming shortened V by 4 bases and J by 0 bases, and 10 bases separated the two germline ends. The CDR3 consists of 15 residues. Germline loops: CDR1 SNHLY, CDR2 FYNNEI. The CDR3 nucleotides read TGTGCCAGCAGTGGGAACACCCGAGCCAAAAACATTCAGTACTTC. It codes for CASSGNTRAKNIQYF.

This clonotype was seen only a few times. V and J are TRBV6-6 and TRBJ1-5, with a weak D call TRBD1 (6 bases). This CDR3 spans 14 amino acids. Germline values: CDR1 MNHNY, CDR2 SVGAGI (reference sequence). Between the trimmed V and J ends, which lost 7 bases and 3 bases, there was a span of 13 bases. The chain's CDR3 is CASTTTGINQPQHF. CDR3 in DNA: TGTGCCAGCACCACGACAGGTATCAATCAGCCCCAGCATTTT.

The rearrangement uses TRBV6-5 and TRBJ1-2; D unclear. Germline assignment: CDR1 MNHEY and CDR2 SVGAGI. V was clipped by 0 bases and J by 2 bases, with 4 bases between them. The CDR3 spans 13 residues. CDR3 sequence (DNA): TGTGCCAGCAGTTACTCGAACAACTATGGCTACACCTTC. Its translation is CASSYSNNYGYTF.

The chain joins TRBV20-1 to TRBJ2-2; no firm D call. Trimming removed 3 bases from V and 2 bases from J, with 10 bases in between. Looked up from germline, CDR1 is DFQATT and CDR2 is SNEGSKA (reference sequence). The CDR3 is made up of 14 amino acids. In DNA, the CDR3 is TGCAGTGCTAGGGACCACAGAAACACCGGGGAGCTGTTTTTT. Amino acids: CSARDHRNTGELFF.